The next 12 T cell receptor beta chains were all read from a single sample in a study of blood T cells in healthy people across ages. For the second PCR, which ran for roughly 6 to 12 cycles, a sample-barcoded 5' primer and a J-beta primer mix were used. TCRdb used MiXCR to reprocess the 5' RACE reads, holding one entry per CDR3 protein. This table has some 1.8 million distinct CDR3 sequences, about two fifths appearing once. Material: blood. The receptors originated from a human donor in good health.

This chain links TRBV27 with TRBJ2-7; TRBD2 is a possible D gene (7 bases). Germline V gives CDR1 MNHEY, CDR2 SMNVEV (reference sequence). The CDR3 runs to 13 residues. The V end lost 5 bases, the J end lost 7 bases, and 15 bases lay between the germline ends. The CDR3 DNA follows: TGTGCCAGCAGTCCTAGGGGGGGGCAGGAGCAGTACTTC. Amino acid sequence: CASSPRGGQEQYF.

This clonotype was seen only a few times. V usage is TRBV12-3 or TRBV12-4 and J usage is TRBJ2-1; TRBD1 is a possible D gene (6 bases). V lost 0 bases, J lost 9 bases, and 9 bases lay in between. The CDR3 covers 13 residues. CDR3 in amino acids: CASSLAQGGEQFF. In DNA, the CDR3 is TGTGCCAGCAGTTTAGCACAGGGCGGTGAGCAGTTCTTC.

The V and J genes are TRBV12-3 or TRBV12-4 and TRBJ1-1; no clear D gene. The CDR3 is 13 amino acids. V lost 7 bases and J lost 3, with 12 bases in between. The CDR3 reads CASTKQGHTEAFF. The CDR3 coding sequence is TGTGCCAGCACAAAACAAGGCCACACTGAAGCTTTCTTT.

This clonotype was recorded a few times. Relative to the germline gene, one junction end is altered; a read error may explain this. The chain employs TRBV12-3 or TRBV12-4 and TRBJ2-3; no definite D call. The CDR3 is 14 residues long. The CDR3 here is CASSLERLTDTQYF. In nucleotides, the CDR3 is TGTGCTAGCAGTTTGGAGAGGTTAACAGATACGCAGTATTTT.

The J gene is TRBJ2-1, the V gene TRBV7-9; D remains unclear. Looked up from germline, CDR1 is SEHNR and CDR2 is FQNEAQ (reference sequence). This CDR3 spans 14 amino acids. V gave up 5 bases and J gave up 6 bases, with 14 bases separating them. The chain's CDR3 is CASSPLGLFNEQFF. The CDR3 bases are TGTGCCAGCAGCCCACTTGGTCTATTCAATGAGCAGTTCTTC.

About this clonotype itself: An end of the junction does not agree with germline; a read error may underlie this. The chain links TRBV11-2 to TRBJ2-1, with 8 bases that match TRBD2. CDR3 length equals 17 residues. Germline values: CDR1 SGHAT, CDR2 FQNNGV. CDR3 sequence reads: CASSLEKRGSSYNGQFF. The CDR3 region has the DNA TGTGCCAGCAGCTTAGAGAAGCGGGGGAGCTCCTACAATGGGCAGTTCTTC. Filled out from reference TRBV11-2 and TRBJ2-1, the complete variable domain reads EAGVAQSPRYKIIEKRQSVAFWCNPISGHATLYWYQQILGQGPKLLIQFQNNGVVDDSQLPKDRFSAERLKGVDSTLKIQPAKLEDSAVYLCASSLEKRGSSYNGQFFGPGTRLTVL.

V is TRBV7-2 and J is TRBJ2-5; tentative D call: TRBD2 (6 bases). From germline, CDR1 is SGHTA and CDR2 FQGNSA. There are 15 residues in the CDR3. V lost 1 base, J lost 5 bases, and 14 bases lay in between. This CDR3 is CASSLGTLARETQYF. CDR3 bases: TGTGCCAGCAGCTTAGGGACACTAGCACGTGAGACCCAGTACTTC.

The chain carries TRBV2 and TRBJ1-3, with D uncertain. Trimming shortened V by 2 bases and J by 8 bases, and 13 bases separated the two germline ends. CDR3 length equals 14 residues. Germline values: CDR1 SNHLY, CDR2 FYNNEI. The CDR3 reads CASSESRSMDTIYF. The CDR3 coding sequence is TGTGCCAGCAGTGAATCCAGGTCGATGGACACCATATATTTT.

The chain carries TRBV28 and TRBJ2-7; 15 bases agree with TRBD2. The CDR3 length is 15 residues. J gave up 3 bases and V 6 bases, and 3 bases lay outside the gene matches. CDR1 is MDHEN and CDR2 is SYDVKM in the germline V gene. CDR3 sequence (DNA): TGTGCCAGCAGCGGACTAGCGGGGGGGAACTACGAGCAGTACTTC. Encoded protein: CASSGLAGGNYEQYF.

Only a few counts were recorded for this clonotype. One end of the junction is discordant with germline, which a read error may explain. The genes are TRBV5-1 and TRBJ2-2, with 9 bases aligning to TRBD1. CDR3 length equals 15 residues. In germline, CDR1 is SGHRS, CDR2 YFSETQ. The CDR3 sequence: CASSLQGAITGERFF. The DNA of the CDR3 is TGCGCCAGCAGCCTACAGGGGGCCATCACCGGGGAGCGGTTTTTT.

The rearrangement links TRBV18 to TRBJ2-1; possibly TRBD1 for D (5 bases). V gave up 2 bases and J gave up 0 bases, with 17 bases separating them. This CDR3 has 18 residues. In germline, CDR1 is KGHSH, CDR2 LQKENI. The CDR3: CASSPLGRAYSSYNEQFF. CDR3 bases: TGTGCCAGCTCACCATTAGGCAGGGCCTATAGCTCCTACAATGAGCAGTTCTTC.

This chain uses TRBV20-1 with TRBJ2-7, with D maybe TRBD1 (5 bases). The CDR3 is made up of 15 amino acids. Germline V gives CDR1 DFQATT, CDR2 SNEGSKA (reference sequence). Trimming stripped 6 bases from V and 5 bases from J, with 23 bases between. The CDR3 loop is CSARTPTTPIDEQYF. In DNA, the CDR3 is TGCAGTGCCAGGACACCAACTACCCCTATAGACGAGCAGTACTTC.